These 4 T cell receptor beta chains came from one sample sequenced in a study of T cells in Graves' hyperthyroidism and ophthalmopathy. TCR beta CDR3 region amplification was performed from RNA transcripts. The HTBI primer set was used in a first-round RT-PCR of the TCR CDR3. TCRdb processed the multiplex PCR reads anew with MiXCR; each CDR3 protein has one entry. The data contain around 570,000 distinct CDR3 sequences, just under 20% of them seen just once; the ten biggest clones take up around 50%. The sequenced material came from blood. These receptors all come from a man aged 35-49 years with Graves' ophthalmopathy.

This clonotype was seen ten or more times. The CDR3 sequence is CASSNRVAFETQYF. As DNA, the CDR3 is TGTGCCAGCAGCAACAGGGTCGCATTTGAGACCCAGTACTTC. V and J are TRBV7-8 and TRBJ2-5; D is perhaps TRBD1 (6 bases). Germline V lookup: CDR1 SGHVS, CDR2 FQNEAQ. This CDR3 region has 14 residues. V lost 5 bases and J 5 bases, leaving 15 bases between the germline ends.

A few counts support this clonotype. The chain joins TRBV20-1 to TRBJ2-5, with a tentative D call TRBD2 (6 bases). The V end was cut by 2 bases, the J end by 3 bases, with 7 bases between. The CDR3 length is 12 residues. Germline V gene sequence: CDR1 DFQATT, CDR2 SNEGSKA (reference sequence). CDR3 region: CSARRLEETQYF. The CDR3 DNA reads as TGCAGTGCTAGAAGACTAGAAGAGACCCAGTACTTC.

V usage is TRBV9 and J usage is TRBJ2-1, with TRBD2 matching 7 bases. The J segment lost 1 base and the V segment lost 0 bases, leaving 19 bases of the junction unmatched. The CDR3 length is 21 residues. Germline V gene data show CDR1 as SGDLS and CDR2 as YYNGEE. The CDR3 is CASSVAPRSGRIPGSYNEQFF. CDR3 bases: TGTGCCAGCAGCGTAGCCCCGCGTAGCGGGCGGATTCCGGGGTCCTACAATGAGCAGTTCTTC.

The CDR3 nucleotides are TGTGCCTCGGAGGGGGGCCGCAATGAGCAGTTCTTC. Translating gives CASEGGRNEQFF. V usage is TRBV6-2 or TRBV6-3 and J usage is TRBJ2-1; either TRBD1 or TRBD2 may supply D (6 bases each). CDR1 is MNHEY, CDR2 SVGEGT, per germline. V lost 11 bases and J lost 6, with 14 bases in between. CDR3 length equals 12 residues.